The 13 T cell receptor beta chains below come from one sample, sequenced in a study of blood T cell repertoires in COVID-19. Sequenced by immunoSEQ multiplex PCR; TCRdb stores in-frame clones only, minus some. The data show 650,000 to 800,000 clones, with 85% to 90% seen just once and about 0.26% held by the top ten. The sample consisted of peripheral blood. The receptor source for this set is a woman aged 18-29 years with acute or convalescent COVID-19.

The chain links TRBV6-5 to TRBJ1-2, with D uncertain. The CDR3 is made up of 12 amino acids. V shed 7 bases and J shed 7 bases, with 13 bases lying between them. Germline assignment: CDR1 MNHEY and CDR2 SVGAGI. In DNA form, the CDR3 reads TGTGCCAGCACCGAATCGGGTGCTGGCTACACCTTC. Amino acids: CASTESGAGYTF.

The chain joins TRBV13 to TRBJ1-2, with D possibly TRBD1 on 5 matching bases. V lost 5 bases, J lost 2 bases, and 15 bases lay in between. CDR3 length equals 15 residues. Per germline, CDR1 PRHDT and CDR2 FYEKMQ (reference sequence). In DNA, the CDR3 is TGTGCCAGCAGCCCCCAGCTGAGACAGAACTATGGCTACACCTTC. It specifies CASSPQLRQNYGYTF.

The J gene is TRBJ2-1, the V gene TRBV15, with a weak D call TRBD2 (6 bases). V lost 8 bases, J lost 0 bases, and 14 bases lay in between. There are 15 residues in the CDR3. CDR1 is LNHNV and CDR2 is YYDKDF in the germline V gene (reference sequence). In DNA, the CDR3 is TGTGCCACCCGACGGGGGTCTAGCTCCTACAATGAGCAGTTCTTC. It is translated as CATRRGSSSYNEQFF.

This clone was found once. The V and J genes are TRBV6-5 and TRBJ2-7, with 8 bases identical to TRBD1. The V gene's germline CDR1 is MNHEY and CDR2 SVGAGI. The length of the CDR3 is 14 residues. V lost 2 bases, J lost 3 bases, and 3 bases stayed unmatched. This CDR3 reads CASSYRDRYYEQYF. The CDR3 DNA sequence: TGTGCCAGCAGTTACCGGGACAGGTACTACGAGCAGTACTTC.

The chain recombines TRBV6-4 with TRBJ2-2, with TRBD1 as a possible D gene (5 bases). Between the trimmed V and J ends, which lost 5 bases and 1 base, there was a span of 11 bases. Germline assignment: CDR1 MRHNA and CDR2 SNTAGT. This CDR3 has 15 amino acids. The CDR3 loop is CASSRAGQNTGELFF. In DNA form, the CDR3 reads TGTGCCAGCAGTCGGGCAGGGCAGAACACCGGGGAGCTGTTTTTT.

The chain carries TRBV5-1 and TRBJ1-1, with TRBD1 as a possible D gene (5 bases). The CDR3 runs 13 residues. Trimming shortened V by 1 base and J by 7 bases, and 11 bases separated the two germline ends. Germline V gene sequence: CDR1 SGHRS, CDR2 YFSETQ. CDR3 amino acids: CASSLRLGGEAFF. The CDR3 DNA reads TGCGCCAGCAGCTTGAGGTTGGGGGGTGAAGCTTTCTTT.

Written as DNA, the CDR3 is TGTGCCAGCAACCAGAAGACAGGGCGTACTGAAGCTTTCTTT. This encodes CASNQKTGRTEAFF. The chain uses TRBV6-5 and TRBJ1-1, with TRBD1 matching 7 bases. This CDR3 is 14 amino acids long. Germline trimming cut 7 bases from V and 5 bases from J; bases unmatched to any gene: 10. Per germline, CDR1 MNHEY and CDR2 SVGAGI.

The chain links TRBV4-1 to TRBJ1-2; no clear D. Germline CDR1 and CDR2: MGHRA and YSYEKL. V lost 0 bases and J 3 bases, leaving 11 bases between the germline ends. This CDR3 is 15 amino acids long. As DNA, the CDR3 is TGCGCCAGCAGCCAAGAAGCGTCCTTTTACTATGGCTACACCTTC. This gives the protein CASSQEASFYYGYTF.

The J gene is TRBJ2-2, the V gene TRBV6-5; TRBD2 might be the D (6 bases). From germline, CDR1 is MNHEY and CDR2 SVGAGI. Trimming left V 4 bases short and J 5 bases short, with 17 bases between. This CDR3 comprises 16 residues. CDR3 DNA: TGTGCCAGCAGTTTTAAGTCGGGCGGGGCGACCGGGGAGCTGTTTTTT. Amino acid sequence: CASSFKSGGATGELFF.

The J gene is TRBJ2-7, the V gene TRBV11-1; D is uncertain. This CDR3 has 14 amino acids. Germline V CDR1 and CDR2: SGHAT, FQDESV (reference sequence). V was trimmed by 11 bases and J by 4 bases, leaving 21 bases between them. CDR3 in amino acids: CASGPVVKVYEQYF. The CDR3 nucleotides read TGTGCCTCTGGGCCAGTGGTCAAGGTGTACGAGCAGTACTTC.

The chain combines TRBV21-1 with TRBJ2-5; no check of the table's D call, TRBD2, against the DNA was made. TRBV21-1 is listed as a pseudogene. The CDR3 is made up of 12 amino acids. In DNA form, the CDR3 reads TGTGCCAGCAGCAAAGGTAGCGAGACCCAGTACTTC. Amino acids: CASSKGSETQYF.

The chain is built from TRBV9 and TRBJ1-2, with a weak D call TRBD1 (5 bases). The CDR3 consists of 13 residues. Germline values: CDR1 SGDLS, CDR2 YYNGEE. V lost 4 bases and J lost 7, with 14 bases in between. The CDR3: CASSPTGGVGYTF. In nucleotides, the CDR3 is TGTGCCAGCAGCCCCACCGGGGGGGTTGGCTACACCTTC.

Concerning this clone: Within the sample, other DNA sequences also encode this same CDR3. The chain recombines TRBV5-6 with TRBJ1-2, with a weak D call TRBD1 (5 bases). V was shortened by 0 bases and J by 8 bases, with 11 bases between the two germline ends. Germline lookup yields CDR1 SGHDT and CDR2 YYEEEE. This CDR3 has 13 residues. The CDR3 region is CASSLGQGKGYTF. For the CDR3, the DNA is TGTGCCAGCAGCTTGGGTCAGGGAAAAGGCTACACCTTC.